This T cell receptor (beta chain) was captured in a study of glioma-infiltrating T cells (dated by TCRdb to about 2016). Background on the whole study: Sequencing of TCR alpha- and beta-chain repertoires was performed on glioma tissue, on non-neoplastic brain tissue, and on matched peripheral blood mononuclear cells. To gauge divergence between tissue and blood T-cell populations, every tissue-infiltrating repertoire was compared against the peripheral blood repertoire from the same patient. The paired cohort comprised three low-grade glioma patients, about 8 primary glioblastoma patients and three non-glioma patients contributing non-neoplastic brain tissue.

Via the germline V gene, CDR1 is SGHDN and CDR2 FVKESK. The CDR3 covers 17 residues, taking in both the cysteine and the valine. The CDR3 DNA has 51 bases and is translated from base 1. Trimming accounts for 1 base at V and 1 base at J, while the number of junction bases matched to no gene is 5. The iRepertoire nested amplicon-rescue multiplex PCR (arm-PCR) platform was used to amplify TCR alpha and beta CDR3 regions from RNA. One-step reverse transcription and amplification used about 95-400 ng of tissue mRNA or PBMC total RNA as input. Following bead purification, Illumina adapters were added by a secondary multiplex PCR, and the libraries were gel-purified between 200 and 400 bp. Demultiplexing relied on internal 6-nucleotide barcodes carried by the libraries. The libraries were sequenced on an Illumina MiSeq using 2x220 or 2x250 nucleotide paired-end reads. The published analysis was carried out like this. Paired reads were merged using FLASH 1.2.11 and aligned with BWA-MEM to the GRCh37 human genome, and TRA and TRB reads were then extracted. For V and J assignment, an IMGT-derived reference of cassette sequences and CDR3 motifs that included pseudogenes was used. Reads were translated in three frames, and productive CDR3s were defined as those with a C...FGXG motif and no stop codons. Unique combinations of V-J cassette pair and CDR3 amino acid sequence were defined as clonotypes. Reads were filtered by Hamming distance, thresholded by each sample's sequence error rate in mapped regions. TCRdb passed the public sequencing reads through fastp at Q25 and MiXCR, retaining productive beta sequences. Here each entry gathers all rows of one CDR3 protein and keeps the most common genes and DNA. The V and J calls here are based on TCRdb, not the publication. Across this sample there are about 130,000 distinct CDR3 sequences, with approximately 24% seen only once. Of the sample, 27% falls within the top ten clones.

Study-wide conclusions, independent of this receptor: In non-neoplastic patients, VJ-independent divergence between tissue and blood fell below expectation, whereas in all gliomas, and especially in low-grade gliomas, the divergence rose above expectation. The group comparisons were based on small numbers of patients: three non-neoplastic, three low-grade glioma and roughly eight glioblastoma patients. Only a very small number of CDR3 sequences turned up in both tissue and blood, a result put down to high CDR3 diversity combined with limited sampling.

Comments on this clonotype: Its antigen has not been determined. Base quality data are lacking; no much larger clone is found one base away.

The source material was glioma tissue, nonneoplastic brain tissue, or PBMCs (not recorded which). Rearrangement joined TRBV14 to TRBJ2-7; 12 central nucleotides agree with TRBD2. The sequence came from a human donor with low-grade glioma or glioblastoma, undergoing nonglioma brain surgery, or in good health (not recorded which). The sequenced DNA: TGTGCCAGCAGCCAAGGGCTAGCGGGGGGGCGATCCTACGAGCAGTACGTC. Its translation is CASSQGLAGGRSYEQYV.